The T cell receptor (beta chain) described here comes from a study of cytomegalovirus exposure and HLA in healthy donors. With respect to this clone: What it binds is not known.

Broader study findings: Common viral pathogens (according to a later analysis) appeared linked to several of the most significant clusters. In a later analysis, HLA-C alleles had the fewest associated TCRs, DRB1 alleles the most. Information on immune exposure was restricted to one variable (CMV serostatus).

PCR was performed using 60 Vbeta and 13 Jbeta primers. Produced via immunoSEQ multiplex PCR; TCRdb's table is partial and in-frame only. The sample holds about 180,000 clones, roughly 81% seen once. The V gene's germline CDR1 is LNHDA and CDR2 SQIVND (reference sequence). Trimming cost V 8 bases and J 5 bases, with 9 bases left between them. CDR3 length: 11 amino acids. The sample was PBMCs. V gene TRBV19 combines with J gene TRBJ2-5; D ambiguous. This receptor was obtained from a woman between 18 and 29 years old in good health and CMV-seropositive. The CDR3, as DNA: TGTGCCAGTTCAGGCCGGGAGACCCAGTACTTC. It specifies CASSGRETQYF. The full variable domain, in which reference TRBV19 and TRBJ2-5 provide the parts outside the CDR3, is DGGITQSPKYLFRKEGQNVTLSCEQNLNHDAMYWYRQDPGQGLRLIYYSQIVNDFQKGDIAEGYSVSREKKESFPLTVTSAQKNPTAFYLCASSGRETQYFGPGTRLLVL.